This TCR beta chain was profiled in a study of blood T cells in healthy people across ages. The germline gives CDR1 LGHDT, CDR2 YNNKEL (reference sequence). The ends were cut back, 0 bases at V and 11 bases at J, with 16 bases in the middle. The CDR3 has 14 amino acids. Note on this clonotype: Its specificity is not known.

A J-beta primer mix and a sample-barcoded 5' primer were used in a second PCR of roughly 7 to 12 cycles. Unique molecular identifiers of 12 random nucleotides labeled each cDNA. Each CDR3 protein is one row after TCRdb ran MiXCR on the 5' RACE reads. This repertoire shows some 1 million distinct CDR3 sequences, over 35% found once; its top ten account for approximately 20%. Study results and caveats: The study regarded diversity estimates from one million T cells as underestimates.

Specimen: blood. The chain combines TRBV3-1 with TRBJ2-5; D unclear. The receptor was isolated from a woman aged 55-75 years in good health. The CDR3 loop reads CASSQDLVFNEQYF. CDR3 bases: TGTGCCAGCAGCCAAGATCTAGTGTTCAATGAGCAGTACTTC.